This TCR beta chain appears in the sequencing data of a study of tumor-infiltrating lymphocytes in localized non-small cell lung cancer. Turning to the study itself: Some samples were collected after neoadjuvant chemotherapy; smokers, never-smokers and several histologies were included.

From germline, CDR1 is SGHRS and CDR2 YFSETQ. The junction had 18 bases not matched to a gene; V was cut back by 2 bases and J by 6 bases. The CDR3 totals 18 residues. Sequenced by immunoSEQ multiplex PCR; TCRdb stores in-frame clones only, minus some. The sample has around 25,000 clones, 50% to 80% seen once. Regarding the study as a whole: Different pieces of the same tissue went to different assays, confounding technical variation with intratumor heterogeneity.

About this clone itself: The antigen remains unidentified.

The TCR comes from a human donor with non-small cell lung cancer. Sequencing input: lung tumor tissue. This rearrangement joins TRBV5-1 to TRBJ2-3; the match to TRBD2 covers 7 bases. CDR3: CASSFGRGLAWEGDTQYF. The CDR3 DNA follows: TGCGCCAGCAGCTTCGGACGGGGTTTAGCTTGGGAGGGGGATACGCAGTATTTT.